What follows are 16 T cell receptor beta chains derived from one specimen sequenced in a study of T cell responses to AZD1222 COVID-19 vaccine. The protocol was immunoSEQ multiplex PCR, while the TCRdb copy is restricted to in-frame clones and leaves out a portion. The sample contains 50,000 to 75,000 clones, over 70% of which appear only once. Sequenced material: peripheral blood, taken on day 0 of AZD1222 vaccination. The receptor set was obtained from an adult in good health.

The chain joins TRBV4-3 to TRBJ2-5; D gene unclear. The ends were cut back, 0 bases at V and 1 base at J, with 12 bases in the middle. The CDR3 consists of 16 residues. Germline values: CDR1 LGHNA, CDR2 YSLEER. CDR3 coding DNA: TGCGCCAGCAGCCAAGATCCCGCCCCGTCCCAAGAGACCCAGTACTTC. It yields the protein CASSQDPAPSQETQYF.

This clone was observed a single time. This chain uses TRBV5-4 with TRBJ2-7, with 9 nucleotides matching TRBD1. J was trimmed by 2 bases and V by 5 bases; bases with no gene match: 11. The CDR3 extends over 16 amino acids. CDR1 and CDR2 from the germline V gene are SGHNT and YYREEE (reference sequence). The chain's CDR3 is CASSSMMDRGAYEQYF. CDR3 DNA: TGTGCCAGCAGTTCAATGATGGACAGGGGCGCCTACGAGCAGTACTTC.

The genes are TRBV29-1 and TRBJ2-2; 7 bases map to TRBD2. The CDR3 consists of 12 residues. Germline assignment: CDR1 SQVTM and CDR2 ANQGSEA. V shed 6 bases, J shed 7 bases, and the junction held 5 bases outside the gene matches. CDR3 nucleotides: TGCAGCGTCGGGGGGTATATCGGGGAGCTGTTTTTT. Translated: CSVGGYIGELFF.

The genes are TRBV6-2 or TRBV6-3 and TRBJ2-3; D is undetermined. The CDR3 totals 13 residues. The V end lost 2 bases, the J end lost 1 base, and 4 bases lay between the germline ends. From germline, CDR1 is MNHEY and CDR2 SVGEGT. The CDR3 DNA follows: TGTGCCAGCAGTTACACCCGCACAGATACGCAGTATTTT. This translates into CASSYTRTDTQYF.

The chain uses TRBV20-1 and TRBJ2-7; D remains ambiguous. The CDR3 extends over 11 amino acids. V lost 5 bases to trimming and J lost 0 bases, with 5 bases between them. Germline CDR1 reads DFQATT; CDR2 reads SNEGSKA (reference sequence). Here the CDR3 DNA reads TGCAGTGCTCCGATCTCCTACGAGCAGTACTTC. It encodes CSAPISYEQYF.

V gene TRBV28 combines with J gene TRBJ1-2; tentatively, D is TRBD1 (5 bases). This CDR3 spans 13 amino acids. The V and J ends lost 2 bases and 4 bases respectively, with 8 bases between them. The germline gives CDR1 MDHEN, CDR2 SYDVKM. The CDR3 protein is CASSLAGSYGYTF. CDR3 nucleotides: TGTGCCAGCAGTTTAGCAGGGTCCTATGGCTACACCTTC.

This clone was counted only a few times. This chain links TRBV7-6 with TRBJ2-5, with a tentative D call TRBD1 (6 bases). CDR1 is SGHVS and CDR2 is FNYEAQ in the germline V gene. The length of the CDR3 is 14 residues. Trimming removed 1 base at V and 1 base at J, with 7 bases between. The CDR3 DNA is TGTGCCAGCAGCTTAGGACAGGTCCAAGAGACCCAGTACTTC. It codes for CASSLGQVQETQYF.

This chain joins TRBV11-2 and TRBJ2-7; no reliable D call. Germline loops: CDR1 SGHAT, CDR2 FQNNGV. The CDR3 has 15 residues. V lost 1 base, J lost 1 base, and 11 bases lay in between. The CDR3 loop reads CASSLGQASSYEQYF. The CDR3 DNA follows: TGTGCCAGCAGCTTAGGGCAGGCCTCTTCCTACGAGCAGTACTTC.

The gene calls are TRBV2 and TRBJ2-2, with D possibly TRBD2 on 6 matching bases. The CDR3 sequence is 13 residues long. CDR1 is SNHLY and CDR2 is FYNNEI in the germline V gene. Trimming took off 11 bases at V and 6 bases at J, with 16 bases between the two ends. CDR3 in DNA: TGTGCCGGCCACCAGCCGGGAGCCGGGGAGCTGTTTTTT. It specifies CAGHQPGAGELFF.

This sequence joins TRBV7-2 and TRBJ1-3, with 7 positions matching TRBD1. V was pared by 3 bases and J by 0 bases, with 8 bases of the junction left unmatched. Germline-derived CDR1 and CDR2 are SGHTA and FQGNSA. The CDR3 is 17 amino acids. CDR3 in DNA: TGTGCCAGCAGCTTTACCGGGACAGCCCTCTCTGGAAACACCATATATTTT. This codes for CASSFTGTALSGNTIYF.

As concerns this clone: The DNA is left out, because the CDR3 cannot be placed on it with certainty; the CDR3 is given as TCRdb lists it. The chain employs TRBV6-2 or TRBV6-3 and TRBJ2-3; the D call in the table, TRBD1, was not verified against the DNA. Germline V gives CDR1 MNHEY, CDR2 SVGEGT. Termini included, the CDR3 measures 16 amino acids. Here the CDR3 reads CASSSSGQGASNTQYF.

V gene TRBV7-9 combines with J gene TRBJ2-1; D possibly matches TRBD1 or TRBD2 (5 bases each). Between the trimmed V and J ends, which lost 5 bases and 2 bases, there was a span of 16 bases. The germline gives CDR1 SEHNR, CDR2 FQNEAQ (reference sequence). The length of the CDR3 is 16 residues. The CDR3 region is CASSLGRGLTYNEQFF. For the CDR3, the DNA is TGTGCCAGCAGCCTGGGTCGGGGCCTAACCTACAATGAGCAGTTCTTC. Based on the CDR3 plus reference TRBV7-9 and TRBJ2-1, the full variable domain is DTGVSQNPRHKITKRGQNVTFRCDPISEHNRLYWYRQTLGQGPEFLTYFQNEAQLEKSRLLSDRFSAERPKGSFSTLEIQRTEQGDSAMYLCASSLGRGLTYNEQFFGPGTRLTVL.

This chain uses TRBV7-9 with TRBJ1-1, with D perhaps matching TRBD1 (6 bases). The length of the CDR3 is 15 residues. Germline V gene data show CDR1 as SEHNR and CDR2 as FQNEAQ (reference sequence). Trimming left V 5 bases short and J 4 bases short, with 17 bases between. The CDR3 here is CASSPVGGRGTEAFF. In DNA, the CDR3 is TGTGCCAGCAGCCCGGTTGGGGGGCGCGGCACTGAAGCTTTCTTT.

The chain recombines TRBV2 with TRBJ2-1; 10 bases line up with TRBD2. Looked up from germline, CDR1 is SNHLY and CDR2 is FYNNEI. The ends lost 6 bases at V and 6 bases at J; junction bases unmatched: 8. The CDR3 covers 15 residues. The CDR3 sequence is CASRPISSGGNEQFF. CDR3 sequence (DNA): TGTGCCAGCAGGCCCATATCTAGCGGGGGCAATGAGCAGTTCTTC.

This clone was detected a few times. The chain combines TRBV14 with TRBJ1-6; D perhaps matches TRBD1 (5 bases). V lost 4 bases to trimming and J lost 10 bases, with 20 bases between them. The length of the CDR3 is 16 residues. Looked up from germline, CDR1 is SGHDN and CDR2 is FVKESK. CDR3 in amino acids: CASSLLEGPGGSPLHF. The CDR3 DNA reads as TGTGCCAGCAGCCTCTTGGAGGGACCCGGTGGGTCACCCCTCCACTTT. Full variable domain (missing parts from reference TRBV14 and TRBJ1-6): EAGVTQFPSHSVIEKGQTVTLRCDPISGHDNLYWYRRVMGKEIKFLLHFVKESKQDESGMPNNRFLAERTGGTYSTLKVQPAELEDSGVYFCASSLLEGPGGSPLHFGNGTRLTVT.

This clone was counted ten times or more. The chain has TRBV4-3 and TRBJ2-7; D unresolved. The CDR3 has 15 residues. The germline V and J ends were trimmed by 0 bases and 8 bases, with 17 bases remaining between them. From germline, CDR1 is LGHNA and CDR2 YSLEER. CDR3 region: CASSQDRASYIQQYF. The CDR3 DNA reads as TGCGCCAGCAGCCAAGATAGGGCGTCCTATATTCAGCAGTACTTC.